The 26 T cell receptor beta chains below all came from one sample that was sequenced in a study of cytomegalovirus exposure and HLA in healthy donors. Vbeta (60) and Jbeta (13) primers were used in the PCR. Sequencing was performed with immunoSEQ multiplex PCR; in TCRdb, only in-frame clones are kept and a portion is missing. The sample gives 99,000 or so clones, under 85% of which show up once; under 1.5% is in the top ten. The sample was PBMCs. These receptors were collected from a man aged 35 to 55 in good health and CMV-seronegative.

The CDR3 sequence is CASSFDSPYEQYF. The CDR3 bases are TGTGCCAGCAGCTTTGACAGTCCCTACGAGCAGTACTTC. J is TRBJ2-7 and V is TRBV7-9, with D tentatively TRBD1 (5 bases). V lost 3 bases and J 2 bases, leaving 8 bases between the germline ends. This CDR3 has 13 amino acids. CDR1 and CDR2 (germline): SEHNR, FQNEAQ (reference sequence).

This chain uses TRBV2 with TRBJ2-1; 11 bases line up with TRBD2. This CDR3 region has 15 residues. Germline V gene lookup returns CDR1 SNHLY and CDR2 FYNNEI. With 3 bases clipped from V and 7 bases from J, the junction kept 5 bases outside the gene matches. CDR3: CASSELAGGQNEQFF. CDR3 nucleotide sequence: TGTGCCAGCAGTGAGTTAGCGGGGGGGCAAAATGAGCAGTTCTTC.

The chain carries TRBV6-5 and TRBJ1-2, with D perhaps matching TRBD1 (5 bases). The CDR3 sequence is 14 residues long. Germline assignment: CDR1 MNHEY and CDR2 SVGAGI. Trimming left V 2 bases short and J 8 bases short, with 15 bases between. CDR3 amino acids: CASSYGGGLDGYTF. The CDR3 nucleotides read TGTGCCAGCAGTTACGGGGGGGGGTTAGACGGCTACACCTTC.

The rearrangement uses TRBV11-3 and TRBJ2-2; 9 bases map to TRBD2. This CDR3 has 16 amino acids. Germline V gene sequence: CDR1 SGHNT, CDR2 YENEEA. Germline trimming cut 6 bases from V and 2 bases from J; bases unmatched to any gene: 7. DNA of the CDR3: TGTGCCAGCAGACTTCGGACTAGCGATAACACCGGGGAGCTGTTTTTT. Encoded protein: CASRLRTSDNTGELFF.

The chain is built from TRBV19 and TRBJ2-1, with TRBD2 matching over 7 bases. Germline V CDR1 and CDR2: LNHDA, SQIVND (reference sequence). The CDR3 is made up of 15 amino acids. Trimming removed 4 bases from V and 1 base from J; junction bases left unmatched: 4. CDR3 amino acids: CASSTPAGSYNEQFF. CDR3 nucleotide sequence: TGTGCCAGTAGTACCCCAGCGGGATCCTACAATGAGCAGTTCTTC.

The table lists this clone with a few counts. CDR3 amino acids: CASSTAGGSGANVLTF. The CDR3, as DNA: TGTGCCAGCAGCACTGCAGGGGGCTCTGGGGCCAACGTCCTGACTTTC. The chain has TRBV21-1 and TRBJ2-6; the DNA was not used to check the table's D call, TRBD1. TRBV21-1 represents a pseudogene. The CDR3 loop spans 16 amino acids.

The J gene is TRBJ2-7, the V gene TRBV27; TRBD1 agrees at 10 bases. The CDR3 is 17 residues long. Unmatched junction bases numbered 10, after V lost 4 bases and J lost 1 base. CDR1 MNHEY and CDR2 SMNVEV come from the germline V gene (reference sequence). In nucleotides, the CDR3 is TGTGCCAGCAGTTCCCAGACAGGGGGCGTCAGGTCCTACGAGCAGTACTTC. It codes for CASSSQTGGVRSYEQYF.

The V and J genes are TRBV4-1 and TRBJ1-5; D remains unclear. There are 13 residues in the CDR3. The germline CDR1 and CDR2 sequences are MGHRA and YSYEKL. V was trimmed by 4 bases and J by 4 bases, leaving 8 bases between them. In DNA form, the CDR3 reads TGCGCCAGCAGCCCAAAACTTAATCAGCCCCAGCATTTT. This codes for CASSPKLNQPQHF.

This chain connects TRBV6-6 to TRBJ2-7; D perhaps matches TRBD1 (6 bases). This CDR3 has 14 amino acids. Germline V CDR1 and CDR2: MNHNY, SVGAGI (reference sequence). V lost 0 bases, J lost 2 bases, and 8 bases lay in between. CDR3 protein: CASSYSAGAYEQYF. The CDR3 DNA sequence: TGTGCCAGCAGTTACTCGGCAGGGGCCTACGAGCAGTACTTC.

This rearrangement joins TRBV29-1 to TRBJ2-2; D is unclear. V was shortened by 4 bases and J by 6 bases, with 12 bases between the two germline ends. The germline gives CDR1 SQVTM, CDR2 ANQGSEA. The CDR3 is 13 residues long. The CDR3 nucleotides read TGCAGCGTTGGTGTGGCGGCCCCCGGGGAGCTGTTTTTT. Residues: CSVGVAAPGELFF.

This sequence joins TRBV27 and TRBJ2-1, with 10 bases aligning to TRBD2. The trim removed 4 bases at V and 8 bases at J, leaving 14 bases unmatched. The CDR3 runs to 17 residues. Germline V gene lookup returns CDR1 MNHEY and CDR2 SMNVEV (reference sequence). CDR3 region: CASSYLSSGGPRDEQFF. As DNA, the CDR3 is TGTGCCAGCAGTTACTTGAGTAGCGGGGGGCCCAGGGATGAGCAGTTCTTC.

V is TRBV7-8 and J is TRBJ1-3; no clear D. Germline lookup yields CDR1 SGHVS and CDR2 FQNEAQ. The CDR3 is 14 residues long. The V and J ends lost 5 bases and 0 bases respectively, with 8 bases between them. The CDR3 sequence is CASSGGISGNTIYF. The CDR3 DNA reads as TGTGCCAGCAGCGGCGGGATCTCTGGAAACACCATATATTTT.

The chain is built from TRBV27 and TRBJ2-1; possibly TRBD2 for D (5 bases). The CDR3 totals 14 residues. The germline gives CDR1 MNHEY, CDR2 SMNVEV (reference sequence). Trimming took 2 bases from V and 5 from J, leaving 10 bases between them. The CDR3 is CASSLRELDNEQFF. CDR3 coding DNA: TGTGCCAGCAGTTTAAGGGAACTAGACAATGAGCAGTTCTTC.

This chain uses TRBV30 with TRBJ2-2; D is unclear. CDR3 length equals 14 residues. Trimming removed 3 bases at V and 0 bases at J, with 8 bases between. The germline V gene encodes CDR1 GTSNPN and CDR2 SVGIG (reference sequence). The CDR3, as DNA: TGTGCCTGGAGAAGCGTCGCGAACACCGGGGAGCTGTTTTTT. It encodes CAWRSVANTGELFF.

The CDR3 sequence is CASTTGGGDEAFF. The CDR3 coding sequence is TGTGCCAGCACCACGGGGGGGGGCGATGAAGCTTTCTTT. V is TRBV6-5 and J is TRBJ1-1; D may be TRBD1 (6 bases). From germline, CDR1 is MNHEY and CDR2 SVGAGI. There are 13 residues in the CDR3. V lost 7 bases and J 7 bases, leaving 16 bases between the germline ends.

The V gene is TRBV25-1, the J gene TRBJ1-1; TRBD1 matches at 7 bases. Germline CDR1 and CDR2: MGHDK and SYGVNS. Trimming took 3 bases from V and 1 from J; bases not matched to a gene: 5. The CDR3 covers 15 residues. The CDR3 spells CASSDYRGQNTEAFF. The CDR3 region has the DNA TGTGCCAGCAGTGATTACAGGGGCCAGAACACTGAAGCTTTCTTT.

This rearrangement joins TRBV10-3 to TRBJ1-2; perhaps TRBD1 as D (6 bases). Germline V gene lookup returns CDR1 ENHRY and CDR2 SYGVKD. V was trimmed by 7 bases and J by 4 bases, leaving 10 bases between them. This CDR3 spans 12 amino acids. CDR3 in amino acids: CAITDSRYGYTF. CDR3 DNA sequence: TGTGCCATCACGGACAGTCGCTATGGCTACACCTTC.

This clone is a singleton in its sample. This chain links TRBV6-5 with TRBJ1-2; D unresolved. V lost 5 bases, J lost 4 bases, and 11 bases lay in between. Germline CDR1 and CDR2: MNHEY and SVGAGI. The CDR3 has 13 amino acids. CDR3 loop: CASSPTVSYGYTF. DNA of the CDR3: TGTGCCAGCAGTCCCACAGTGAGCTATGGCTACACCTTC.

The V and J genes are TRBV5-1 and TRBJ1-1; 12 bases match TRBD1. Germline assignment: CDR1 SGHRS and CDR2 YFSETQ. The ends lost 3 bases at V and 6 bases at J; junction bases unmatched: 12. The CDR3 loop spans 17 amino acids. The CDR3 nucleotides are TGCGCCAGCAGCTATTCCGGGACAGGGGGCGCCGTCCCTGAAGCTTTCTTT. Amino acid sequence: CASSYSGTGGAVPEAFF. The full variable domain, with the rest looked up from reference TRBV5-1 and TRBJ1-1, is KAGVTQTPRYLIKTRGQQVTLSCSPISGHRSVSWYQQTPGQGLQFLFEYFSETQRNKGNFPGRFSGRQFSNSRSEMNVSTLELGDSALYLCASSYSGTGGAVPEAFFGQGTRLTVV.

V gene TRBV5-1 combines with J gene TRBJ1-4; 7 bases agree with TRBD1. CDR3 size: 14 residues. Germline V lookup: CDR1 SGHRS, CDR2 YFSETQ. Trimming took 4 bases from V and 2 from J; bases not matched to a gene: 2. The DNA of the CDR3 is TGCGCCAGCAGCGGGGACAGCACTAATGAAAAACTGTTTTTT. Translated, it gives CASSGDSTNEKLFF.

The rearrangement links TRBV27 to TRBJ2-7, with 8 bases aligning to TRBD1. The CDR3 sequence is 13 residues long. J gave up 6 bases and V 3 bases, and 4 bases lay outside the gene matches. Germline assignment: CDR1 MNHEY and CDR2 SMNVEV (reference sequence). The DNA of the CDR3 is TGTGCCAGCAGTTTGGCGACAGGGGTCGAGCAGTACTTC. It translates to CASSLATGVEQYF.

The V gene is TRBV19, the J gene TRBJ2-3; 12 bases are a match to TRBD2. V gave up 4 bases and J gave up 3 bases; unmatched junction bases: 2. The germline V gene encodes CDR1 LNHDA and CDR2 SQIVND (reference sequence). The CDR3 length is 15 residues. CDR3: CASSRLAGATDTQYF. The CDR3 DNA reads as TGTGCCAGTAGTAGACTAGCGGGAGCGACAGATACGCAGTATTTT.

In its sample, this clone was seen once. The J gene is TRBJ1-6, the V gene TRBV27; possible D gene TRBD1, 5 bases. The CDR3 is 14 residues long. The germline V and J ends were trimmed by 2 bases and 6 bases, with 8 bases remaining between them. CDR1 MNHEY and CDR2 SMNVEV come from the germline V gene (reference sequence). CDR3 region: CASSLGGANSPLHF. DNA of the CDR3: TGTGCCAGCAGTTTAGGAGGGGCTAATTCACCCCTCCACTTT.

The chain carries TRBV9 and TRBJ2-2; 10 positions match TRBD1. Germline V CDR1 and CDR2: SGDLS, YYNGEE. The length of the CDR3 is 16 residues. V lost 3 bases and J lost 3; bases outside the gene matches: 5. DNA for the CDR3: TGTGCCAGCAGCGCGCCGGGACAGGGGTACACCGGGGAGCTGTTTTTT. Its protein product is CASSAPGQGYTGELFF. Combining the CDR3 with reference TRBV9 and TRBJ2-2 gives the whole variable domain DSGVTQTPKHLITATGQRVTLRCSPRSGDLSVYWYQQSLDQGLQFLIQYYNGEERAKGNILERFSAQQFPDLHSELNLSSLELGDSALYFCASSAPGQGYTGELFFGEGSRLTVL.

The V call is TRBV11-2, the J call TRBJ2-2; the match to TRBD2 covers 7 bases. After removal of 2 bases from V and 0 bases from J, the junction contained 3 bases not matched to a gene. Per the germline V gene, CDR1 is SGHAT and CDR2 is FQNNGV. This CDR3 region has 16 residues. The CDR3 loop is CASSLRLAANTGELFF. The CDR3 DNA reads TGTGCCAGCAGCTTACGGCTAGCGGCGAACACCGGGGAGCTGTTTTTT.

The chain recombines TRBV19 with TRBJ1-1; D possibly corresponds to TRBD1 (5 bases). This CDR3 is built from 14 residues. With 2 bases removed from V and 4 bases from J, the gap between germline ends came to 11 bases. Germline CDR1 is LNHDA and CDR2 is SQIVND (reference sequence). The CDR3, as DNA: TGTGCCAGTAGTATAACGGGGGTCGTCACTGAAGCTTTCTTT. Translated, it gives CASSITGVVTEAFF.